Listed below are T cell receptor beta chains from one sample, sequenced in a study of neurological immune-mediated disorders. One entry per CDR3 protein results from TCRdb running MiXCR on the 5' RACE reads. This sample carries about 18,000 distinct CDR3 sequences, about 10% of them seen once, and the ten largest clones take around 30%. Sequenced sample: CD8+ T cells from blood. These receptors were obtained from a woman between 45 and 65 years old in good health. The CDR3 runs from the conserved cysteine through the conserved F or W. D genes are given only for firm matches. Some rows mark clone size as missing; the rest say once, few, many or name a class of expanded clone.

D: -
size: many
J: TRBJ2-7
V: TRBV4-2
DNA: TGTGCCAGCAGCCAAGAGGTGGCTGAGCGCGACGAGCAGTACTTC
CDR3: CASSQEVAERDEQYF

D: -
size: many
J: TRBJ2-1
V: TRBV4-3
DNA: TGCGCCAGCAGCCAAGCCGTCTTATCCTACAATGAGCAGTTCTTC
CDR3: CASSQAVLSYNEQFF

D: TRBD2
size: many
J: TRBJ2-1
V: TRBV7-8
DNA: TGTGCCAGCAGCTTAGTGCGGGAGTACGATGAGCAGTTCTTC
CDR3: CASSLVREYDEQFF

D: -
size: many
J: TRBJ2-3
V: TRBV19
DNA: TGTGCCAGTAGTAACCCTAAGAACAGGGATCGGACAGATACGCAGTATTTT
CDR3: CASSNPKNRDRTDTQYF

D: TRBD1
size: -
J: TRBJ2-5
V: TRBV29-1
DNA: TGCAGCGTTAGAAGGGGACAGGGGCTCGAGACCCAGTACTTC
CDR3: CSVRRGQGLETQYF

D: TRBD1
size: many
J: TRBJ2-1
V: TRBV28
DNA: TGTGCCAGCAGTTTACGACAGGGGGGGTCCTACAATGAGCAGTTCTTC
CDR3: CASSLRQGGSYNEQFF

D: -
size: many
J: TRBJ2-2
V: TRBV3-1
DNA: TGTGCCAGCAGCCCACGGGGGGCCCGGCGGGGGAACACCGGGGAGCTGTTTTTT
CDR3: CASSPRGARRGNTGELFF

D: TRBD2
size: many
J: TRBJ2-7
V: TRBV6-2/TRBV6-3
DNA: TGTGCCAGCAGCCTCCCGTCTAGCGGCAACTACGAGCAGTACTTC
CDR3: CASSLPSSGNYEQYF

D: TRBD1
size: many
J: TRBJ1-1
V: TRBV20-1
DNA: TGCAGTGCCCCTGACAGGGCGAACACTGAAGCTTTCTTT
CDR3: CSAPDRANTEAFF

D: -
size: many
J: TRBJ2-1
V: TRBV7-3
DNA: TGTGCCAGCAGCTCCTCAACTTTCGACAACAATGAGCAGTTCTTC
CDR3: CASSSSTFDNNEQFF

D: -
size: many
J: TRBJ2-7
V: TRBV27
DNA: TGTGCCAGCAGTCGAAGGGGGGGATCCTACGAGCAGTACTTC
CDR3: CASSRRGGSYEQYF

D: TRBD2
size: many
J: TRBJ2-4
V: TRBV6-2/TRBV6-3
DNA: TGTGCCAGCAGTTGGGGACTAGCGGGAGAGCGAAACATTCAGTACTTC
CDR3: CASSWGLAGERNIQYF

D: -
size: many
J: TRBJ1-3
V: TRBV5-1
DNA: TGCGCCAGCAGCCCTTGGGACATCCCCGATGGAAACACCATATATTTT
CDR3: CASSPWDIPDGNTIYF

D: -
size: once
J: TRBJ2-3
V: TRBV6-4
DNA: TGTGCCAGCAGTGACTCCAGTGAGGGCATAGATACGCATTATTTT
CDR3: CASSDSSEGIDTHYF

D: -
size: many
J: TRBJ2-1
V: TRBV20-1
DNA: TGCAGTGCTAGGACCAGACTAGACCCCCACAATGAGCAGTTCTTC
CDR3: CSARTRLDPHNEQFF

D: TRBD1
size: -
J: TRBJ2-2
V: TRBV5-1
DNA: TGCGCCAGCAGCCCCTCTTCGACAGGGGGGACCGGGGAGCTGTTTTTT
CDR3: CASSPSSTGGTGELFF

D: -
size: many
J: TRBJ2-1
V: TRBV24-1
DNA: TGTGCCACCAGTGATTTGGGAGGCACCAATGAGCAGTTCTTC
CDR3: CATSDLGGTNEQFF

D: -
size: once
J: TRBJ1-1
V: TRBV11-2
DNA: TGTGCCAGCAGCTTAGTCGAGGGGAACACTGAAGCTTTCTTT
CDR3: CASSLVEGNTEAFF

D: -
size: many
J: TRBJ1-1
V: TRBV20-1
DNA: TGCAGTGCATCGGGCAGCCAGAACACTGAAGCTTTCTTT
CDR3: CSASGSQNTEAFF

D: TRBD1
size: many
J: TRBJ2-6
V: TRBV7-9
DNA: TGTGCCAGCAGTGGGACAGACTCTGGGGCCAACGTCCTGACTTTC
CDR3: CASSGTDSGANVLTF

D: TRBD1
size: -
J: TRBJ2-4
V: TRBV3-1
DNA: TGTGCCAGCAGCCAAGGCCGACAGGGTGAGGGCATTCGGTACTTC
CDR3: CASSQGRQGEGIRYF

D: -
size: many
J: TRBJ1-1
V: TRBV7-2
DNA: TGTGCCAGCAGCTTGGCAGGATCGGGCACTGAAGCTTTCTTT
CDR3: CASSLAGSGTEAFF

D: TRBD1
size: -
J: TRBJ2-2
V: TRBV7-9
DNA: TGTGCCAGCAGGCCGCCGGGACAGGGGGCCACCGGGGAGCTGTTTTTT
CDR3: CASRPPGQGATGELFF

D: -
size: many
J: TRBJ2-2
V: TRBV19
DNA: TGTGCCAGTAGTATTGAAGGGTTGTCCACCGGGGAGCTGTTTTTT
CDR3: CASSIEGLSTGELFF

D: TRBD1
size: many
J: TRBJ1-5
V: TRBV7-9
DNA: TGTGCCAGCAGCTTAGCTCAACAGGGGCGCAATCAGCCCCAGCATTTT
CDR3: CASSLAQQGRNQPQHF

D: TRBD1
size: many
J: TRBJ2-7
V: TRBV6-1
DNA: TGTGCCAGCAGTGAAGCGACGTACAGGGGGTTTAAAGAGCAGTACTTC
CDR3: CASSEATYRGFKEQYF